This TCR beta chain was observed in a study of blood T cell repertoires in COVID-19. Across the whole study: Sites across the United States, Italy and Spain contributed samples from acute and convalescent COVID-19. PBMCs, B-cell-depleted T cells, or T cells provided the cDNA or gDNA that made up the material.

The V and J ends lost 5 bases and 3 bases respectively, with 9 bases between them. The V gene's germline CDR1 is LNHDA and CDR2 SQIVND (reference sequence). The CDR3 spans 13 residues. Per the original data handling: Estimated nucleated cell counts came from reference gene primer amplification. The data were produced by immunoSEQ multiplex PCR, yet TCRdb's version contains in-frame clones alone and is incomplete. That table gives V, J and clone size, and the DNA gave D and trimming. The sample has about 39,000 clones, just over 90% seen once. The clonotype comes from a man aged 45 to 65 with active COVID-19. The sample comprised peripheral blood. The chain recombines TRBV19 with TRBJ2-3, with D perhaps TRBD1 (6 bases). The chain's CDR3 is CASSPQGTDTQYF. CDR3 bases: TGTGCCAGTAGTCCTCAGGGGACAGATACGCAGTATTTT. The full variable domain, in which reference TRBV19 and TRBJ2-3 provide the parts outside the CDR3, is DGGITQSPKYLFRKEGQNVTLSCEQNLNHDAMYWYRQDPGQGLRLIYYSQIVNDFQKGDIAEGYSVSREKKESFPLTVTSAQKNPTAFYLCASSPQGTDTQYFGPGTRLTVL.